A single sample gave rise to the 30 T cell receptor beta chains below, sequenced in a study of blood T cell repertoires in COVID-19. Method: immunoSEQ multiplex PCR; TCRdb's copy keeps in-frame clones and lacks some. The sample carries roughly 35,000 clones, around 90% recorded once. The sample consisted of peripheral blood. These receptors were obtained from a middle-aged man with active or convalescent COVID-19.

This clone was seen only once. The chain carries TRBV28 and TRBJ2-1, with D possibly being TRBD2 (7 bases). Germline CDR1 reads MDHEN; CDR2 reads SYDVKM. Deletions cut 1 base from V and 0 bases from J, with 19 bases between. This CDR3 comprises 19 residues. The CDR3 spells CASSLSGGGWGSSYNEQFF. CDR3 DNA: TGTGCCAGCAGTTTATCGGGCGGGGGCTGGGGGAGCTCCTACAATGAGCAGTTCTTC. The whole variable domain, filled in from reference TRBV28 and TRBJ2-1, reads DVKVTQSSRYLVKRTGEKVFLECVQDMDHENMFWYRQDPGLGLRLIYFSYDVKMKEKGDIPEGYSVSREKKERFSLILESASTNQTSMYLCASSLSGGGWGSSYNEQFFGPGTRLTVL.

The chain couples TRBV7-8 to TRBJ2-5; 9 bases match TRBD1. Germline trimming cut 6 bases from V and 2 bases from J; bases unmatched to any gene: 10. This CDR3 is 16 amino acids long. Per the germline V gene, CDR1 is SGHVS and CDR2 is FQNEAQ. CDR3 region: CASSFLAGQGQETQYF. In DNA form, the CDR3 reads TGTGCCAGCAGTTTCCTTGCGGGACAGGGACAAGAGACCCAGTACTTC. Together with reference TRBV7-8 and TRBJ2-5, the CDR3 gives the full variable domain: GAGVSQSPRYKVAKRGQDVALRCDPISGHVSLFWYQQALGQGPEFLTYFQNEAQLDKSGLPSDRFFAERPEGSVSTLKIQRTQQEDSAVYLCASSFLAGQGQETQYFGPGTRLLVL.

The chain has TRBV14 and TRBJ2-1, with a possible D match to TRBD1 (6 bases). Germline loops: CDR1 SGHDN, CDR2 FVKESK. This CDR3 has 17 residues. V lost 4 bases to trimming and J lost 3 bases, with 19 bases between them. The CDR3 nucleotides are TGTGCCAGCAGCCCTCTAGGTAGAGGGGGAGACTACAATGAGCAGTTCTTC. Translating it yields CASSPLGRGGDYNEQFF.

This clone came up a few times. The chain carries TRBV5-4 and TRBJ1-2, with D unclear. Germline V CDR1 and CDR2: SGHNT, YYREEE (reference sequence). The CDR3 consists of 13 residues. V was pared by 4 bases and J by 7 bases, with 14 bases between. CDR3 DNA: TGTGCCAGCAGCGGGCAGTGGGTGGGTGGCTACACCTTC. This codes for CASSGQWVGGYTF.

This chain links TRBV20-1 with TRBJ2-3; TRBD1 aligns across 8 bases. The length of the CDR3 is 13 residues. Germline V gene sequence: CDR1 DFQATT, CDR2 SNEGSKA (reference sequence). Trimming took 3 bases from V and 4 from J; bases not matched to a gene: 3. CDR3 nucleotides: TGCAGTGCTAGTAAACAGGGGGCAGATACGCAGTATTTT. It encodes CSASKQGADTQYF.

The chain uses TRBV4-3 and TRBJ2-3; TRBD1 matches at 8 bases. V dropped 0 bases and J dropped 1; count of bases not matched to a gene: 6. Germline V gene sequence: CDR1 LGHNA, CDR2 YSLEER. This CDR3 spans 17 amino acids. CDR3 protein: CASSQDRQGAGTDTQYF. CDR3 coding DNA: TGCGCCAGCAGCCAAGATCGGCAGGGGGCTGGCACAGATACGCAGTATTTT.

The chain joins TRBV6-2 or TRBV6-3 to TRBJ2-2, with a tentative D call TRBD1 (6 bases). V was clipped by 5 bases and J by 8 bases, with 9 bases between them. Germline V CDR1 and CDR2: MNHEY, SVGEGT. The CDR3 has 12 residues. The CDR3 nucleotides are TGTGCCAGCAGTCCCGACAGGGGGGAGCTGTTTTTT. Translated: CASSPDRGELFF.

The chain employs TRBV5-5 and TRBJ1-1; a possible D gene is TRBD1 (6 bases). This CDR3 region has 14 residues. V lost 2 bases and J 4 bases, leaving 12 bases between the germline ends. CDR1 SGHKS and CDR2 YYEKEE come from the germline V gene (reference sequence). For the CDR3, the DNA is TGTGCCAGCAGCTTTCTGGGACAAACCACTGAAGCTTTCTTT. It is translated as CASSFLGQTTEAFF.

V is TRBV18 and J is TRBJ1-4; a weak D match, TRBD1 (6 bases). Germline CDR1 is KGHSH and CDR2 is LQKENI. V dropped 2 bases and J dropped 7 bases, with 17 bases sitting between them. The CDR3 loop spans 16 amino acids. CDR3 nucleotide sequence: TGTGCCAGCTCACCAAAGGCAGGGGCTTATGGTGAAAAACTGTTTTTT. Translated: CASSPKAGAYGEKLFF.

This sequence joins TRBV18 and TRBJ2-7, with 9 bases lining up with TRBD1. CDR1 and CDR2 from the germline V gene are KGHSH and LQKENI. This CDR3 region has 17 residues. V lost 3 bases, J lost 0 bases, and 9 bases stayed unmatched. CDR3 protein: CASSPNLQGASSYEQYF. DNA for the CDR3: TGTGCCAGCTCACCGAACCTACAGGGGGCAAGCTCCTACGAGCAGTACTTC. Full variable domain (missing parts from reference TRBV18 and TRBJ2-7): NAGVMQNPRHLVRRRGQEARLRCSPMKGHSHVYWYRQLPEEGLKFMVYLQKENIIDESGMPKERFSAEFPKEGPSILRIQQVVRGDSAAYFCASSPNLQGASSYEQYFGPGTRLTVT.

V usage is TRBV28 and J usage is TRBJ2-1; 8 bases are a match to TRBD2. Looked up from germline, CDR1 is MDHEN and CDR2 is SYDVKM. CDR3 length: 18 amino acids. The ends lost 6 bases at V and 6 bases at J; junction bases unmatched: 19. In DNA, the CDR3 is TGTGCCAGCAGCTTTTTATCCCCTCCCGCGGGAGGTTCCAATGAGCAGTTCTTC. This translates into CASSFLSPPAGGSNEQFF.

The rearrangement uses TRBV29-1 and TRBJ2-3; D perhaps matches TRBD2 (5 bases). Per germline, CDR1 SQVTM and CDR2 ANQGSEA. V was cut by 7 bases and J by 4 bases, with 9 bases left in between. The CDR3 covers 11 residues. The CDR3 loop reads CSATRADTQYF. Written as DNA, the CDR3 is TGCAGCGCTACTAGGGCAGATACGCAGTATTTT.

J is TRBJ2-4 and V is TRBV28; 9 bases are a match to TRBD2. The germline gives CDR1 MDHEN, CDR2 SYDVKM. Unmatched junction bases numbered 3, after V lost 6 bases and J lost 0 bases. The CDR3 totals 15 residues. The CDR3 DNA reads TGTGCCAGCAGGGCTAGCGGGGTAGCCAAAAACATTCAGTACTTC. It codes for CASRASGVAKNIQYF.

The rearrangement joins TRBV30 to TRBJ2-4; TRBD1 agrees at 8 bases. CDR3 size: 18 residues. Unmatched junction bases numbered 14, after V lost 4 bases and J lost 0 bases. The germline V gene has CDR1 GTSNPN and CDR2 SVGIG (reference sequence). The CDR3: CAWTPRTGPYLAKNIQYF. CDR3 coding DNA: TGTGCCTGGACCCCGCGGACAGGGCCATACTTAGCCAAAAACATTCAGTACTTC.

The chain recombines TRBV15 with TRBJ2-1; 11 bases fit TRBD2. V lost 2 bases, J lost 4 bases, and 4 bases stayed unmatched. Germline V lookup: CDR1 LNHNV, CDR2 YYDKDF (reference sequence). The CDR3 is 16 residues long. The CDR3: CATSRTGLAAYNEQFF. As DNA, the CDR3 is TGTGCCACCAGCAGAACGGGACTAGCGGCTTACAATGAGCAGTTCTTC.

The gene calls are TRBV18 and TRBJ1-1; a possible D gene is TRBD1 (5 bases). The germline gives CDR1 KGHSH, CDR2 LQKENI. The CDR3 spans 14 residues. Trimming took 3 bases from V and 6 from J, leaving 14 bases between them. CDR3 sequence (DNA): TGTGCCAGCTCACCCGCTTCTGGGGGGGCTGAAGCTTTCTTT. The encoded protein is CASSPASGGAEAFF.

The chain joins TRBV11-2 to TRBJ2-1; D might be TRBD1 (6 bases). Trimming took 4 bases from V and 10 from J, leaving 26 bases between them. Germline assignment: CDR1 SGHAT and CDR2 FQNNGV. This CDR3 contains 17 residues. The chain's CDR3 is CASSSPVTWTDQGEQFF. CDR3 DNA sequence: TGTGCCAGCAGCTCACCCGTTACCTGGACAGACCAGGGCGAGCAGTTCTTC.

The chain links TRBV7-9 to TRBJ2-1, with TRBD1 identical over 7 bases. Unmatched junction bases numbered 9, after V lost 5 bases and J lost 8 bases. Germline V gives CDR1 SEHNR, CDR2 FQNEAQ (reference sequence). This CDR3 contains 14 residues. The CDR3 spells CASSLQGSRDEQFF. The DNA for the CDR3 is TGTGCCAGCAGCCTACAGGGGAGCCGCGATGAGCAGTTCTTC.

About this clone: The junction shows a germline mismatch at one end, possibly a read error. The CDR3 sequence is CASSKLDSSEQYF. The CDR3 DNA reads TGTGCCAGTAGTAAGCTCGACTCCTCCGAGCAGTACTTC. The J gene is TRBJ2-7, the V gene TRBV19; D is uncertain. Germline assignment: CDR1 LNHDA and CDR2 SQIVND (reference sequence). The CDR3 is made up of 13 amino acids. Using reference TRBV19 and TRBJ2-7 for the parts outside the CDR3, the full variable domain is DGGITQSPKYLFRKEGQNVTLSCEQNLNHDAMYWYRQDPGQGLRLIYYSQIVNDFQKGDIAEGYSVSREKKESFPLTVTSAQKNPTAFYLCASSKLDSSEQYFGPGTRLTVT.

The chain is built from TRBV7-8 and TRBJ1-4, with a tentative D call TRBD1 (6 bases). This CDR3 has 21 residues. Germline assignment: CDR1 SGHVS and CDR2 FQNEAQ. V lost 0 bases and J 0 bases, leaving 23 bases between the germline ends. DNA of the CDR3: TGTGCCAGCAGCTTAGCGTTGGGGGCGGGAGTAAAAGGGGCAACTAATGAAAAACTGTTTTTT. Protein sequence: CASSLALGAGVKGATNEKLFF.

V is TRBV7-2 and J is TRBJ1-1; possibly TRBD1 for D (5 bases). Germline CDR1 SGHTA, CDR2 FQGNSA. V lost 3 bases and J lost 5, with 19 bases in between. This CDR3 region has 16 residues. The CDR3: CASSFGGGTLLTEAFF. CDR3 nucleotide sequence: TGTGCCAGCAGCTTTGGGGGAGGGACTCTACTGACTGAAGCTTTCTTT.

The V gene is TRBV18, the J gene TRBJ2-7; 8 bases agree with TRBD1. The ends lost 1 base at V and 3 bases at J; junction bases unmatched: 2. The germline V gene has CDR1 KGHSH and CDR2 LQKENI. The CDR3 contains 14 residues. The DNA of the CDR3 is TGTGCCAGCTCACCACGAGGACAGGGCTACGAGCAGTACTTC. Amino acids: CASSPRGQGYEQYF.

V and J are TRBV6-5 and TRBJ2-7, with TRBD1 matching over 8 bases. With V trimmed by 5 bases and J by 1 base, 1 base remained unmatched. CDR1 is MNHEY and CDR2 is SVGAGI in the germline V gene. CDR3 length equals 13 residues. The CDR3 DNA is TGTGCCAGCAGTCGGACAGGGTCCTACGAGCAGTACTTC. Amino acids: CASSRTGSYEQYF.

This sequence joins TRBV5-6 and TRBJ1-1; TRBD1 is a possible D gene (6 bases). CDR3 size: 15 residues. CDR1 SGHDT and CDR2 YYEEEE come from the germline V gene. V was cut by 4 bases and J by 1 base, with 14 bases left in between. This chain's CDR3 is CASSAWGRGNTEAFF. CDR3 DNA sequence: TGTGCCAGCAGCGCCTGGGGCAGGGGGAACACTGAAGCTTTCTTT.

V is TRBV7-9 and J is TRBJ1-5; 11 nucleotides agree with TRBD1. The CDR3 runs 16 residues. J gave up 2 bases and V 1 base, and 1 base lay outside the gene matches. Germline CDR1 is SEHNR and CDR2 is FQNEAQ (reference sequence). The CDR3 protein is CASSLGTGGGNQPQHF. In DNA, the CDR3 is TGTGCCAGCAGCTTAGGGACAGGGGGCGGCAATCAGCCCCAGCATTTT.

The V gene is TRBV21-1, the J gene TRBJ2-7; the table gives TRBD2 as D, unverified against the DNA. TRBV21-1 is recorded as a pseudogene. The CDR3 extends over 17 amino acids. The CDR3 coding sequence is TGTGCCAGCAGCAAAGCTTCGCTAGCGGGAGGCCCCTACGAGCAGTACTTC. It codes for CASSKASLAGGPYEQYF.

This chain connects TRBV2 to TRBJ1-2; D gene uncertain. The CDR3 covers 17 residues. Looked up from germline, CDR1 is SNHLY and CDR2 is FYNNEI. Trimming took off 8 bases at V and 1 base at J, with 23 bases between the two ends. The CDR3 region has the DNA TGTGCCAGCGGCGCGGGAAGCGGGGTGGCGGTTAACTATGGCTACACCTTC. Amino acid sequence: CASGAGSGVAVNYGYTF. Variable domain in full (rest from reference TRBV2 and TRBJ1-2): EPEVTQTPSHQVTQMGQEVILRCVPISNHLYFYWYRQILGQKVEFLVSFYNNEISEKSEIFDDQFSVERPDGSNFTLKIRSTKLEDSAMYFCASGAGSGVAVNYGYTFGSGTRLTVV.

DNA for the CDR3: TGTGCCAGTCGGGACAGGCACTCTGGAAACACCATATATTTT. Translated, it gives CASRDRHSGNTIYF. This chain joins TRBV19 and TRBJ1-3, with 8 nucleotides matching TRBD1. V lost 8 bases, J lost 0 bases, and 3 bases stayed unmatched. Germline CDR1 LNHDA, CDR2 SQIVND (reference sequence). The CDR3 is 14 residues long.

The V and J genes are TRBV6-5 and TRBJ2-3; D unclear. Trimming left V 7 bases short and J 2 bases short, with 13 bases between. Germline V gene data show CDR1 as MNHEY and CDR2 as SVGAGI. This CDR3 has 14 amino acids. The CDR3 DNA follows: TGTGCCAGCACCTACAGCTACCCCACAGATACGCAGTATTTT. It encodes CASTYSYPTDTQYF.

The V call is TRBV2, the J call TRBJ1-4, with 8 bases aligning to TRBD1. CDR3 size: 14 residues. In germline, CDR1 is SNHLY, CDR2 FYNNEI. Unmatched junction bases numbered 6, after V lost 7 bases and J lost 5 bases. This chain's CDR3 is CASTWDRRNEKLFF. DNA for the CDR3: TGTGCCAGCACCTGGGACAGGCGGAATGAAAAACTGTTTTTT.